Included here is one TCR beta chain sequence, with context. Its antigen is unknown. This sample is drawn from a study of human T cells and chemical hapten exposure. Whole-study context: Scalp application of diphenylcyclopropenone was performed weekly in patients across the entire roughly 26-week study. How much TCR each sample yielded varied, mostly because pooled library volumes differed slightly. Broader study findings: Expanded TCRs grouped into significantly more large CDR3 similarity clusters than controls produced.

This CDR3 spans 17 amino acids. Germline V gene lookup returns CDR1 SGDLS and CDR2 YYNGEE. Trimming stripped 0 bases from V and 2 bases from J, with 15 bases between. Time point meaning: patch test 2, 6 weeks after DPC sensitization. Treatment noted: therapeutic diphenylcyclopropenone sensitization with weekly scalp DPC. Alopecia patients deemed DPC-suitable, aged 18 to 70, excluding pregnancy. Each CDR3 protein is one row after TCRdb ran MiXCR on the RACE reads. Of some 89,000 distinct CDR3 sequences listed, around 9.6% were seen once; the top ten hold roughly 2.4%. The TCR comes from a woman in her twenties or thirties with alopecia areata. Some clones in this sample may be carry-over from other donors' samples. V gene TRBV9 combines with J gene TRBJ1-5; D gene ambiguous. The material was whole blood, obtained in connection with sensitization to the hapten diphenylcyclopropenone (DPC). CDR3 in DNA: TGTGCCAGCAGCGTAGTTTTACTACCGTGGGGCAATCAGCCCCAGCATTTT. This translates into CASSVVLLPWGNQPQHF. Full variable domain (outside the CDR3, taken from reference TRBV9 and TRBJ1-5): DSGVTQTPKHLITATGQRVTLRCSPRSGDLSVYWYQQSLDQGLQFLIQYYNGEERAKGNILERFSAQQFPDLHSELNLSSLELGDSALYFCASSVVLLPWGNQPQHFGDGTRLSIL.